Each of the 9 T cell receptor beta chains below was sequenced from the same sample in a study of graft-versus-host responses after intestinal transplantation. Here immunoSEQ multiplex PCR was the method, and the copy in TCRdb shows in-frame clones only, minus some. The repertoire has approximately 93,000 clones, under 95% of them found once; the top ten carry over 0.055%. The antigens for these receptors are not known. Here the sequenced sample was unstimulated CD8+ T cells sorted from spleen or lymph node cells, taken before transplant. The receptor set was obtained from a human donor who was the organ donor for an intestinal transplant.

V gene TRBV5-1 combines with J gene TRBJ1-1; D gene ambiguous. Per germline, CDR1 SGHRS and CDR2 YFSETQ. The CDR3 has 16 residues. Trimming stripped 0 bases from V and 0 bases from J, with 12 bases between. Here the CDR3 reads CASSLGVEFMNTEAFF. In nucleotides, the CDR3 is TGCGCCAGCAGCTTGGGTGTAGAATTCATGAACACTGAAGCTTTCTTT.

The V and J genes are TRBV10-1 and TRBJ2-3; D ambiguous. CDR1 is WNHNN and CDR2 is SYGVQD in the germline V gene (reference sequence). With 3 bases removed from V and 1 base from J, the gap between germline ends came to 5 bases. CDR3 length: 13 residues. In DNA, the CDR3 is TGCGCCAGCAGTGAATCGGGCACAGATACGCAGTATTTT. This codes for CASSESGTDTQYF.

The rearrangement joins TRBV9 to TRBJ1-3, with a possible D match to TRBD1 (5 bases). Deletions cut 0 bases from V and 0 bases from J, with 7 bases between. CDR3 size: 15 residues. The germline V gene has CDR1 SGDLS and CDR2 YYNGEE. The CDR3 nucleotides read TGTGCCAGCAGCGTAGAGGGGTACTCTGGAAACACCATATATTTT. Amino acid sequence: CASSVEGYSGNTIYF.

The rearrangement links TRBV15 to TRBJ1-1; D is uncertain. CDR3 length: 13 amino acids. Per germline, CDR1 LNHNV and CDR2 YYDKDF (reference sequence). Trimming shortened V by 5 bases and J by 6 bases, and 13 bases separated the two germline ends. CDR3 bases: TGTGCCACCAGCGGAGTTGGGAGGGCTGAAGCTTTCTTT. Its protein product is CATSGVGRAEAFF.

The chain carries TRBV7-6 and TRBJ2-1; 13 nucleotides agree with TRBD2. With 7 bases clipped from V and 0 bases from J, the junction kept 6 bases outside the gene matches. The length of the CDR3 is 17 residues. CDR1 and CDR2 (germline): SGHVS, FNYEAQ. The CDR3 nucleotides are TGTGCCAGCACGGGACTAGCGGGGACATACTCCTACAATGAGCAGTTCTTC. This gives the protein CASTGLAGTYSYNEQFF.

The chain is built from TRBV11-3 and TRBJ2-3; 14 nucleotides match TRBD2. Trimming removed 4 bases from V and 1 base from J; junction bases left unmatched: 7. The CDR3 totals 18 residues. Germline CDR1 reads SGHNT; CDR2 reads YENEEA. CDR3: CASSWGLAGVLGTDTQYF. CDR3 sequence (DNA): TGTGCCAGCAGCTGGGGACTAGCGGGGGTTTTAGGCACAGATACGCAGTATTTT.

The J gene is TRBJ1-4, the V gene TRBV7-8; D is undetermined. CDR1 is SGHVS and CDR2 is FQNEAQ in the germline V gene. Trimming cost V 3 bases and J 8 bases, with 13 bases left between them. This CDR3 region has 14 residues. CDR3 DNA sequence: TGTGCCAGCAGCTTTGCCAACGAACGGGAAAAACTGTTTTTT. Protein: CASSFANEREKLFF.

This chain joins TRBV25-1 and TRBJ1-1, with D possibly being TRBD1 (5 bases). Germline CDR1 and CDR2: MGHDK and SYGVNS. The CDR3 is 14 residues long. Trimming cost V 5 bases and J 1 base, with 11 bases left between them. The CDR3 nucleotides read TGTGCCAGCAGTTATGACGGGGGGAACACTGAAGCTTTCTTT. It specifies CASSYDGGNTEAFF.

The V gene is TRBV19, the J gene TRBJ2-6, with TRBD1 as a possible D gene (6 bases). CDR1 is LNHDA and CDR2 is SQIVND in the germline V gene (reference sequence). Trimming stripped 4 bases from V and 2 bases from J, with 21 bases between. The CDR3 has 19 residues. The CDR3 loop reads CASSSYNRVVVPGANVLTF. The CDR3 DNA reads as TGTGCCAGTAGTAGCTATAACAGGGTAGTTGTTCCTGGGGCCAACGTCCTGACTTTC.